This TCR beta chain is from a study of blood T cell repertoires in COVID-19. Original processing methods: Researchers report that nucleated cell counts were estimated from reference gene primer amplification. TCRdb keeps only in-frame clones here, not all; method: immunoSEQ multiplex PCR. That table gives V, J and clone size, and the DNA gave D and trimming. The data contain 200,000 to 300,000 clones, more than 75% of them singletons. Trimming removed 1 base from V and 2 bases from J; junction bases left unmatched: 5. Germline values: CDR1 GTSNPN, CDR2 SVGIG (reference sequence). The CDR3 is 15 amino acids.

Sequencing used peripheral blood. The chain couples TRBV30 to TRBJ1-5, with TRBD1 identical over 7 bases. This clonotype was sampled from a woman aged 60 to 75 with COVID-19, enrolled during active disease. DNA of the CDR3: TGTGCCTGGAGTGCCCTTGGACAGGGCAATCAGCCCCAGCATTTT. Encoded protein: CAWSALGQGNQPQHF.